These T cell receptor beta chains were read from a single sample in a study of T cell changes during pregnancy in multiple sclerosis. Sequencing used immunoSEQ multiplex PCR; TCRdb keeps in-frame clones, though not all of them. The data hold tens of thousands of clones, with more than 85% observed a single time. This material consisted of peripheral blood, taken before pregnancy. The receptors come from a female donor with multiple sclerosis, enrolled in a pregnancy study. Each CDR3 is given with its conserved first and last residue. A D gene is named only where the DNA matches it firmly. Clone size is shown for a subset of rows, as once, few, many or a class of expanded clone.

TRBV6-1	TRBD2	TRBJ2-1	-	CASSAHGLAVINEQFF	TGTGCCAGCAGTGCGCATGGACTAGCGGTGATCAATGAGCAGTTCTTC
TRBV19	-	TRBJ2-2	-	CASSIQQGAPYTGELFF	TGTGCCAGTAGTATCCAACAGGGTGCCCCCTACACCGGGGAGCTGTTTTTT
TRBV30	TRBD1	TRBJ2-2	-	CAWRRHGQGTNTGELFF	TGTGCCTGGAGACGACATGGACAGGGAACGAACACCGGGGAGCTGTTTTTT
TRBV19	TRBD1	TRBJ1-1	-	CASSTTGGTEAFF	TGTGCCAGTAGTACCACAGGGGGCACTGAAGCTTTCTTT
TRBV28	-	TRBJ1-5	-	CASRMSSTNQPQHF	TGTGCCAGCAGGATGTCTAGTACCAATCAGCCCCAGCATTTT
TRBV6-6	-	TRBJ1-5	-	CASSPPTINQPQHF	TGTGCCAGCAGCCCTCCCACAATAAATCAGCCCCAGCATTTT
TRBV9	-	TRBJ1-1	-	CASSVAGGPNTEAFF	TGTGCCAGCAGCGTAGCGGGAGGGCCGAACACTGAAGCTTTCTTT
TRBV18	TRBD2	TRBJ2-2	-	CASSPASGRNGELFF	TGTGCCAGCTCACCCGCTAGCGGGAGAAACGGGGAGCTGTTTTTT
TRBV5-1	TRBD2	TRBJ2-3	-	CASSPSRTSGRTDTQYF	TGCGCCAGCAGCCCTTCTCGGACTAGCGGGAGGACAGATACGCAGTATTTT
TRBV11-2	-	TRBJ1-2	-	CASSLQTGQTF	TGTGCCAGCAGCTTACAAACAGGGCAGACCTTC
TRBV7-9	-	TRBJ2-7	few	CASATGPWYEQYF	TGTGCCAGCGCAACAGGGCCTTGGTACGAGCAGTACTTC
TRBV5-8	-	TRBJ1-1	-	CASSPLNRTEAFF	TGTGCCAGCAGCCCTCTCAATCGGACTGAAGCTTTCTTT
TRBV7-3	TRBD1	TRBJ2-3	-	CASSRRTQGLSTDTQYF	TGTGCCAGCAGCCGTAGAACACAGGGGTTGAGCACAGATACGCAGTATTTT
TRBV4-2	-	TRBJ2-7	-	CASSPLEGLRYEQYF	TGTGCCAGCAGCCCGCTCGAGGGTCTGAGGTACGAGCAGTACTTC
TRBV7-8	TRBD1	TRBJ2-7	-	CASSLEVTGVHEQYF	TGTGCCAGCAGCTTAGAGGTCACAGGGGTCCACGAGCAGTACTTC
TRBV15	TRBD1	TRBJ1-2	-	CATYHFELGTGRRSVVNYGYTF	TGTGCCACCTACCACTTCGAACTCGGGACAGGTCGACGAAGTGTGGTGAACTATGGCTACACCTTC
TRBV5-3	-	TRBJ2-1	-	CARSGRDTNEQFF	TGTGCCAGAAGCGGCCGGGACACCAATGAGCAGTTCTTC
TRBV5-4	-	TRBJ2-7	-	CASSPGSFGIYEQYF	TGTGCCAGCAGCCCCGGGAGCTTCGGAATTTACGAGCAGTACTTC
TRBV4-1	TRBD1	TRBJ1-1	once	CAGGQGGTEAFF	TGCGCCGGGGGACAGGGGGGCACTGAAGCTTTCTTT
TRBV2	TRBD1	TRBJ2-1	-	CASSEERGLSQFF	TGTGCCAGCAGTGAGGAGAGGGGGCTAAGTCAGTTCTTC
TRBV7-8	-	TRBJ2-7	-	CASSHIQGSYEQYF	TGTGCCAGCAGCCATATTCAGGGTTCCTACGAGCAGTACTTC
TRBV18	-	TRBJ2-7	once	CASSPGTYEQYF	TGTGCCAGCTCACCCGGGACCTACGAGCAGTACTTC
TRBV4-3	-	TRBJ1-5	-	CASSQDMATNQPQHF	TGCGCCAGCAGCCAAGATATGGCAACCAATCAGCCCCAGCATTTT
TRBV25-1	TRBD1	TRBJ2-5	-	CASRGQGRKTQYF	TGTGCCAGCCGCGGACAGGGTAGAAAGACCCAGTACTTC
TRBV7-8	TRBD2	TRBJ2-7	-	CASRHTSGYEQYF	TGTGCCAGCAGACACACTAGCGGTTACGAGCAGTACTTC
TRBV5-1	-	TRBJ1-2	-	CASSLQGGFYGYTF	TGCGCCAGCAGCTTACAGGGAGGGTTCTATGGCTACACCTTC
TRBV7-3	TRBD1	TRBJ2-1	-	CASSLRGQGNEQFF	TGTGCCAGCAGCTTAAGGGGACAGGGGAATGAGCAGTTCTTC
TRBV18	-	TRBJ2-5	-	CASSPLRETQYF	TGTGCCAGCTCACCACTGAGGGAGACCCAGTACTTC
TRBV15	TRBD1	TRBJ2-3	-	CATSRGFDRESTDTQYF	TGTGCCACCAGCAGAGGGTTTGACAGGGAAAGCACAGATACGCAGTATTTT
TRBV28	TRBD2	TRBJ2-3	-	CASSRPRLPGLAVSTDTQYF	TGTGCCAGCAGTCGACCGAGACTCCCGGGACTAGCGGTCTCCACAGATACGCAGTATTTT
TRBV7-9	TRBD2	TRBJ2-7	-	CASSLESSGTYEQYF	TGTGCCAGCAGCTTAGAGTCTAGCGGTACCTACGAGCAGTACTTC
TRBV5-5	TRBD1	TRBJ2-7	-	CASSPPPGTGFYEQYF	TGTGCCAGCAGCCCCCCTCCCGGGACAGGGTTTTACGAGCAGTACTTC
TRBV5-1	-	TRBJ1-4	-	CASSLGEGLSNEKLFF	TGCGCCAGCAGCTTGGGGGAGGGACTGAGTAATGAAAAACTGTTTTTT
TRBV4-1	-	TRBJ2-1	-	CASSQATGWQYNEQFF	TGCGCCAGCAGCCAAGCGACGGGTTGGCAATACAATGAGCAGTTCTTC
TRBV15	-	TRBJ1-5	-	CATSRIGVNQPQHF	TGTGCCACCAGCAGGATAGGGGTGAATCAGCCCCAGCATTTT
TRBV19	-	TRBJ1-2	-	CASGGDGGSLYGYTF	TGTGCCAGTGGGGGGGACGGTGGGTCCCTCTATGGCTACACCTTC
TRBV10-3	TRBD1	TRBJ1-5	-	CAISEGQGISNQPQHF	TGTGCCATCAGTGAGGGACAGGGAATCAGCAATCAGCCCCAGCATTTT
TRBV29-1	TRBD1	TRBJ2-3	-	CSVGGAGGRTDTQYF	TGCAGCGTAGGAGGGGCAGGGGGCCGCACAGATACGCAGTATTTT
TRBV9	-	TRBJ2-2	-	CASSGTESNTGELFF	TGTGCCAGCAGCGGGACAGAGTCGAACACCGGGGAGCTGTTTTTT
TRBV19	TRBD1	TRBJ2-3	-	CASSSWDRGTQYF	TGTGCCAGTAGTTCCTGGGACAGGGGTACGCAGTATTTT
TRBV18	-	TRBJ1-1	-	CASSPLGVRAGTNTEAFF	TGTGCCAGCTCACCACTAGGAGTCAGGGCCGGCACCAACACTGAAGCTTTCTTT
TRBV7-2	-	TRBJ2-1	-	CASSLSYGSYNEQFF	TGTGCCAGCAGCTTAAGTTACGGCTCCTACAATGAGCAGTTCTTC
TRBV5-1	TRBD1	TRBJ1-1	-	CASSVAIGQGVTEAFF	TGCGCCAGCAGCGTAGCGATAGGACAGGGGGTAACTGAAGCTTTCTTT
TRBV7-2	-	TRBJ2-1	-	CASSADRGSYNEQFF	TGTGCCAGCAGCGCGGACAGAGGATCCTACAATGAGCAGTTCTTC
TRBV27	TRBD1	TRBJ2-3	-	CASGGQGGTDTQYF	TGTGCCAGCGGAGGACAGGGGGGCACAGATACGCAGTATTTT
TRBV5-4	TRBD2	TRBJ2-3	once	CASSFFGGGAPDTQYF	TGTGCCAGCAGCTTTTTTGGCGGGGGGGCTCCAGATACGCAGTATTTT
TRBV11-2	TRBD1	TRBJ1-1	-	CASRSIQGAMDTEAFF	TGTGCCAGCAGGTCTATACAGGGGGCGATGGACACTGAAGCTTTCTTT
TRBV28	-	TRBJ2-7	-	CASSFGDNSYEQYF	TGTGCCAGCAGTTTTGGGGACAACTCCTACGAGCAGTACTTC
TRBV14	-	TRBJ2-7	-	CASSQDDRGGGSYEQYF	TGTGCCAGCAGCCAAGACGATAGAGGGGGGGGCTCCTACGAGCAGTACTTC
TRBV29-1	-	TRBJ1-2	once	CSGETGPNYGYTF	TGCAGCGGGGAGACAGGACCTAACTATGGCTACACCTTC
TRBV7-2	-	TRBJ1-3	-	CASSLGTTGNTIYF	TGTGCCAGCAGCTTAGGGACAACGGGAAACACCATATATTTT
TRBV5-8	-	TRBJ1-5	-	CASSLSDSNNQPQHF	TGTGCCAGCAGCTTGTCGGACAGCAACAATCAGCCCCAGCATTTT
TRBV5-1	-	TRBJ1-2	-	CASSRGEGGYTF	TGCGCCAGCAGTAGAGGGGAGGGTGGCTACACCTTC
TRBV5-1	-	TRBJ2-3	-	CASSLLPGDTQYF	TGCGCCAGCAGCTTGCTCCCGGGAGATACGCAGTATTTT
TRBV9	-	TRBJ1-1	-	CASSAHGGRTEAFF	TGTGCCAGCAGCGCCCACGGGGGGAGGACTGAAGCTTTCTTT
TRBV7-2	TRBD1	TRBJ1-1	-	CASRLTGGMGNTEAFF	TGTGCCAGCAGGTTGACAGGGGGTATGGGGAACACTGAAGCTTTCTTT
TRBV6-1	-	TRBJ1-1	-	CASRLPSSTEAFF	TGTGCCAGCAGGTTGCCTAGCAGCACTGAAGCTTTCTTT
TRBV7-2	TRBD2	TRBJ2-2	-	CASSLRTSGGPGELFF	TGTGCCAGCAGCCTCAGGACTAGCGGGGGACCCGGGGAGCTGTTTTTT
TRBV27	-	TRBJ1-5	-	CASSPMSGRPQHF	TGTGCCAGCAGTCCTATGTCCGGGAGGCCCCAGCATTTT
TRBV27	TRBD2	TRBJ2-3	-	CASSLFSGRHGTQYF	TGTGCCAGCAGTTTATTCAGCGGGAGGCACGGTACGCAGTATTTT